The clone carrying this T cell receptor (beta chain) showed up just once. Antigen: not known. Only in-frame clones appear in the TCRdb table, and some are missing; sequencing was by immunoSEQ multiplex PCR. Counted here are 150,000 to 200,000 clones, approximately 94% occurring once; the ten biggest clones make up roughly 2.5%. This entry comes from a study of T cell responses to AZD1222 COVID-19 vaccine. Study-level points and caveats: In all cases, repertoires were sampled only after the peak T cell response. Nearly half of unique spike-specific TCRs reportedly avoided B.1.351 and B.1.1.7 mutated regions. Baseline serostatus was positive in only a handful of AZD1222 recipients. Most donors were white British, females outnumbered males, and clonal diversity was possibly underestimated.

This clonotype originated in an adult in good health. Specimen: peripheral blood, collected on day 0 of AZD1222 vaccination.

CDR3 nucleotide sequence: TGTGCCAGCAGTTACGGCGGGAGCGACACCGGGGAGCTGTTTTTT. Residues: CASSYGGSDTGELFF. The genes are TRBV6-5 and TRBJ2-2, with 7 positions matching TRBD2. Germline trimming cut 2 bases from V and 3 bases from J; bases unmatched to any gene: 3. CDR1 is MNHEY, CDR2 SVGAGI, per germline. The CDR3 is 15 residues long.